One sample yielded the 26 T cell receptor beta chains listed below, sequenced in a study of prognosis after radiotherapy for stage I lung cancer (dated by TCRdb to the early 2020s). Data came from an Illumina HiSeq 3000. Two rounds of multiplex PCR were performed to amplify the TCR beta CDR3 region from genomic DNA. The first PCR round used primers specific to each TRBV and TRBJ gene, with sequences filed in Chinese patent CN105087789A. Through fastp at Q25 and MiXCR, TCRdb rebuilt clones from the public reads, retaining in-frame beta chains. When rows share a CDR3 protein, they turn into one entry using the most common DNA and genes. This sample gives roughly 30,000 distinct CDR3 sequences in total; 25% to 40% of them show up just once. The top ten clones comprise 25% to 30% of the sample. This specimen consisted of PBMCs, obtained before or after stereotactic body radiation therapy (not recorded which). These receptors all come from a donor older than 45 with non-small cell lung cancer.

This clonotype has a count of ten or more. The CDR3: CASSAPGHMGNQPQHF. For the CDR3, the DNA is TGTGCCAGCAGTGCGCCGGGACACATGGGCAATCAGCCCCAGCATTTT. The chain uses TRBV7-8 and TRBJ1-5, with a tentative D call TRBD1 (6 bases). The length of the CDR3 is 16 residues. The ends were cut back, 6 bases at V and 2 bases at J, with 17 bases in the middle. The germline gives CDR1 SGHVS, CDR2 FQNEAQ.

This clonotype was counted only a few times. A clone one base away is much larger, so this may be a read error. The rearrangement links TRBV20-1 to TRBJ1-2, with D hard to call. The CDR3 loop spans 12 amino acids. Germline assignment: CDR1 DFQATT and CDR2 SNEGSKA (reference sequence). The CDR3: CSTRHPPYGYTF. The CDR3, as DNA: TGCAGCACCCGACACCCTCCCTATGGCTACACCTTC.

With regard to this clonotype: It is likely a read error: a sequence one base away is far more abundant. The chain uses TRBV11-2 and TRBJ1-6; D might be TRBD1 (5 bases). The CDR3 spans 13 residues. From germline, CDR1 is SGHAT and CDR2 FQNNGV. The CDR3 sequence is CASNWGGTTEDFF. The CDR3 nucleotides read TGTGCCAGCAACTGGGGGGGGACCACTGAAGATTTCTTT.

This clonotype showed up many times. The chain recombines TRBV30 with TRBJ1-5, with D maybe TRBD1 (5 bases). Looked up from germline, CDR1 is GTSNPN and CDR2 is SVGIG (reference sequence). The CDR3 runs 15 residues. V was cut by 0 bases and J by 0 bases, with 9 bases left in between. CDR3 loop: CAWSVGGTSNQPQHF. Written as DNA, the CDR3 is TGTGCCTGGAGTGTCGGCGGGACTAGCAATCAGCCCCAGCATTTT.

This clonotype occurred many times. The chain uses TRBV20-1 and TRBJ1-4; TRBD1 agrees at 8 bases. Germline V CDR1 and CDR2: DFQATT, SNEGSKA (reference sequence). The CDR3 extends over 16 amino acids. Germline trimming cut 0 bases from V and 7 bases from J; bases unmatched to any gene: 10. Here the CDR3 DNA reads TGCAGTGCTAGAGACTGGCGACAGGGGAGGAGTGAAAAACTGTTTTTT. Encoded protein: CSARDWRQGRSEKLFF.

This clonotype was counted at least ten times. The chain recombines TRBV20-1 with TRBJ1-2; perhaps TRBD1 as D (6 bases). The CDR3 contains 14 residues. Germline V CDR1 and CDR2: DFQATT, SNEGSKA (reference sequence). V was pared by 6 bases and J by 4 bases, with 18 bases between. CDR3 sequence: CSAKDSPAAYGYTF. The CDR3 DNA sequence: TGCAGTGCCAAGGACAGTCCCGCGGCCTATGGCTACACCTTC.

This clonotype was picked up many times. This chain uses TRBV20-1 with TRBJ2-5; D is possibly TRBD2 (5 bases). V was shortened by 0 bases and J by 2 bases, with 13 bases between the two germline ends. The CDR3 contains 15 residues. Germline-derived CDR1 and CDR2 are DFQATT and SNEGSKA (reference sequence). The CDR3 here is CSARDLGRGQETQYF. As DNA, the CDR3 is TGCAGTGCTAGAGATCTTGGACGGGGACAAGAGACCCAGTACTTC.

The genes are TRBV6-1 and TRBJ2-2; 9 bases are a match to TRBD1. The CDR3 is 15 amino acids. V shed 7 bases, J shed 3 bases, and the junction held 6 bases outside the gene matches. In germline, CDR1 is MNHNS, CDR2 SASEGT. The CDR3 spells CASTYRGPDTGELFF. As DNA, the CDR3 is TGTGCCAGCACCTACAGGGGGCCAGACACCGGGGAGCTGTTTTTT.

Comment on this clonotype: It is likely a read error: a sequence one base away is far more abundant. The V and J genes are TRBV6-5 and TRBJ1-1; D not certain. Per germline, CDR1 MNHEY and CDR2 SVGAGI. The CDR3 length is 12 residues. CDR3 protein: CTSSGGVTEAFF. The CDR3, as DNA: TGTACCAGCAGCGGAGGAGTGACTGAAGCTTTCTTT.

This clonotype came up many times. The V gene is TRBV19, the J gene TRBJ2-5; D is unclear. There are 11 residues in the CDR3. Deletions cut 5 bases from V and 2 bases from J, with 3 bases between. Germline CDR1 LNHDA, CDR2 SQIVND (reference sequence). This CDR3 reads CASSDQETQYF. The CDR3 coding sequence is TGTGCCAGTAGTGATCAAGAGACCCAGTACTTC.

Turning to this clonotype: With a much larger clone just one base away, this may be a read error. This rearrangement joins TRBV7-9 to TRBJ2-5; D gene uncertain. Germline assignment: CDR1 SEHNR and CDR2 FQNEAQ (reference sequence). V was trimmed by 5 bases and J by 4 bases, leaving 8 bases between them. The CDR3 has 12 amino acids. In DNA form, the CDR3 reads TGTGCCAGCAGCAACATGGGAGAGACCCAGTACTTC. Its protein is CASSNMGETQYF.

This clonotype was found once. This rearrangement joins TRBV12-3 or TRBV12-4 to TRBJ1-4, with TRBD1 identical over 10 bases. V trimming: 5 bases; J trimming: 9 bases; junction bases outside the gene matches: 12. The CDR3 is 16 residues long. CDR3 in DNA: TGTGCCAGCAGTGCCGGGACAGGGGCCCTTGGGCAAAAACTGTTTTTT. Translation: CASSAGTGALGQKLFF.

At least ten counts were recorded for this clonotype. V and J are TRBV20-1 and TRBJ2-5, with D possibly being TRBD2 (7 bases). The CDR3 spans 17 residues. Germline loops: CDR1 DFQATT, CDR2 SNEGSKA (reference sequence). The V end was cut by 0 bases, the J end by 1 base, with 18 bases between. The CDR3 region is CSARDWFVAGAQETQYF. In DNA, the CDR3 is TGCAGTGCTAGAGACTGGTTTGTCGCGGGGGCCCAAGAGACCCAGTACTTC.

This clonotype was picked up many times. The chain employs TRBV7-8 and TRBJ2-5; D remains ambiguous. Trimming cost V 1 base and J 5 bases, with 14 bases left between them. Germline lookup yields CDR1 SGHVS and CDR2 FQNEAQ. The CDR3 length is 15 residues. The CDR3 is CASSLEGQDTETQYF. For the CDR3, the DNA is TGTGCCAGCAGCTTAGAAGGCCAGGATACGGAGACCCAGTACTTC.

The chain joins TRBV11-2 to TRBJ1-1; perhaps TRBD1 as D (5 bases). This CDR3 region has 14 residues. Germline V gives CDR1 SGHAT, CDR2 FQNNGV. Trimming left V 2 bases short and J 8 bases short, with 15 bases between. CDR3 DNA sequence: TGTGCCAGCAGCTTACGTGGGCTCGGGGGGGAAGCTTTCTTT. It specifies CASSLRGLGGEAFF.

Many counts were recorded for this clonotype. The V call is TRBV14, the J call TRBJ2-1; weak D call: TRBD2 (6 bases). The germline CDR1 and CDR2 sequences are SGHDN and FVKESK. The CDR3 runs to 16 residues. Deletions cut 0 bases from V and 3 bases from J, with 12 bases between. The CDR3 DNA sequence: TGTGCCAGCAGCCAAGAGACGGGACTCATCTACAATGAGCAGTTCTTC. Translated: CASSQETGLIYNEQFF.

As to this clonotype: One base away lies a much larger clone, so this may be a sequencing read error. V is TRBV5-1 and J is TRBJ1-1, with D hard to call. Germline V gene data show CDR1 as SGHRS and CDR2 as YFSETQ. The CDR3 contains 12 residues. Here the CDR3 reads CASGSGASEALF. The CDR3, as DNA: TGCGCCAGCGGATCGGGTGCCTCTGAAGCTTTATTT. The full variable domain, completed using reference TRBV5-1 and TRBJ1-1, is KAGVTQTPRYLIKTRGQQVTLSCSPISGHRSVSWYQQTPGQGLQFLFEYFSETQRNKGNFPGRFSGRQFSNSRSEMNVSTLELGDSALYLCASGSGASEALFGQGTRLTVV.

The DNA of the CDR3 is TGTGCCAGCAGTCCTACTTACAATGAGCAGTTCTTC. The encoded protein is CASSPTYNEQFF. The V gene is TRBV7-8, the J gene TRBJ2-1; D remains unclear. The germline V gene has CDR1 SGHVS and CDR2 FQNEAQ. This CDR3 comprises 12 residues. V lost 6 bases and J 4 bases, leaving 7 bases between the germline ends.

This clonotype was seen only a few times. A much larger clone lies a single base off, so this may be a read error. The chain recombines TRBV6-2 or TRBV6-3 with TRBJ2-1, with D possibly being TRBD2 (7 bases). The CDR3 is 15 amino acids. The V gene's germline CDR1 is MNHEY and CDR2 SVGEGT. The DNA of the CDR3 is TGTGCCGGCAGTTACTGGGGGGGGCGTGGTAATGAGCAGTTCTTC. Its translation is CAGSYWGGRGNEQFF.

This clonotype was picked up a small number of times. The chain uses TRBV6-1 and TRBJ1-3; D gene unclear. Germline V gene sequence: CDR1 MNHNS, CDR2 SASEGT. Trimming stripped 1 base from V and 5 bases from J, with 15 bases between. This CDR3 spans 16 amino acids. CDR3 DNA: TGTGCCAGCAGTGAAGTACTGCAGAGTATTCGAAACACCATATATTTT. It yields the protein CASSEVLQSIRNTIYF.

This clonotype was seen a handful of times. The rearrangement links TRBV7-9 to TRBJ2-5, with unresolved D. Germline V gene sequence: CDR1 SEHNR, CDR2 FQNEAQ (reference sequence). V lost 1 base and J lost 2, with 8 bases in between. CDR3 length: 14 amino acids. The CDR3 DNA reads TGTGCCAGCAGCTTAGGTTCTCAGCAAGAGACCCAGTACTTC. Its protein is CASSLGSQQETQYF.

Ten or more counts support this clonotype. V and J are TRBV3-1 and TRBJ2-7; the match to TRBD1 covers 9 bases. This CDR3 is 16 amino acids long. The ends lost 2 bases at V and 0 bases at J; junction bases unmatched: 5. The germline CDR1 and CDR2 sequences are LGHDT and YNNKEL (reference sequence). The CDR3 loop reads CASSQTPGQGSYEQYF. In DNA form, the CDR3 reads TGTGCCAGCAGCCAAACCCCGGGACAGGGCTCCTACGAGCAGTACTTC.

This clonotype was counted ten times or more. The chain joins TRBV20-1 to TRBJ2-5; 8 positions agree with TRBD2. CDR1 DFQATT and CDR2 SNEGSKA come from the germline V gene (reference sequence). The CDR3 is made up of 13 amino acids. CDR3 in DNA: TGCAGCGCGCAAACTAGCGGTCAAGAGACCCAGTACTTC. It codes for CSAQTSGQETQYF.

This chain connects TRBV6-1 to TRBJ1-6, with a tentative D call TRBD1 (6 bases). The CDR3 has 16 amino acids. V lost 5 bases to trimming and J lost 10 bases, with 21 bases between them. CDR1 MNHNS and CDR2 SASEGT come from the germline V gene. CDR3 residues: CASSTTGSEAGSPLHF. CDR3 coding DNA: TGTGCCAGCAGTACAACAGGGTCGGAGGCAGGATCACCCCTCCACTTT.

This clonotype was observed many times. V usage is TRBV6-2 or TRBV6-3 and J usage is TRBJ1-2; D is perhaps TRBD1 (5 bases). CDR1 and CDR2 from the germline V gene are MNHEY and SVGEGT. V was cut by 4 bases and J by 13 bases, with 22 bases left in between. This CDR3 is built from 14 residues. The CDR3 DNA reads TGTGCCAGCAGTTGGGCCTTAAGACAGCTTGAGGGCACCTTC. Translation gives CASSWALRQLEGTF.

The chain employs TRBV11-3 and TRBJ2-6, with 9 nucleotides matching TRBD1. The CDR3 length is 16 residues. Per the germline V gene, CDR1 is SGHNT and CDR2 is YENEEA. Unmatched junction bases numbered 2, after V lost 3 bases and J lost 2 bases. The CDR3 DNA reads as TGTGCCAGCAGCTTGAGGACAGGGGCTGGGGCCAACGTCCTGACTTTC. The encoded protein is CASSLRTGAGANVLTF.